Reported below is one TCR beta chain. This record comes from a study of PD-1 blockade in classical Hodgkin lymphoma. Germline values: CDR1 SGHAT, CDR2 FQNNGV. The CDR3 totals 20 residues. V gave up 0 bases and J gave up 1 base; unmatched junction bases: 11. Indicated time point: cycle 4 day 1 (C4D1), after about 6 weeks of nivolumab. All patients experienced relapse after autologous stem cell transplantation, and brentuximab vedotin exposure was variable. Assay used: immunoSEQ multiplex PCR; TCRdb lists only in-frame clones, some missing. The sample gives around 93,000 clones, approximately 78% of which show up once; approximately 9% is in the top ten.

The material sequenced was peripheral blood mononuclear cells (PBMCs), taken before the fourth cycle of nivolumab. The sequence came from a human donor with classical Hodgkin lymphoma. V usage is TRBV11-2 and J usage is TRBJ2-3, with 12 bases that match TRBD2. The CDR3 reads CASSLEPASGGARGTDTQYF. CDR3 coding DNA: TGTGCCAGCAGCTTAGAGCCCGCTAGCGGGGGGGCCCGAGGCACAGATACGCAGTATTTT.